This T cell receptor beta chain was recorded in a study of post-analysis software for immune sequencing data. Comments on this clonotype: Its antigen is not known. At one end, the junction sequence differs from germline, possibly due to a read error.

This CDR3 spans 16 amino acids. Germline V gene sequence: CDR1 SGHKS, CDR2 YYEKEE (reference sequence). Findings and limits, study-wide: Relative to controls, patients had about five TRBV segments at higher frequency, with TRBV5-6, TRBV5-1 and TRBV20-1 among these. Among multiple sclerosis patients, normalized Chao1 diversity was significantly below that of controls. Same-batch samples co-clustered strongly by F measure.

cDNA libraries for TCR beta contained unique molecular identifiers. Between roughly 1 and 10 million T cells gave rise to 450,000 to 650,000 cDNA molecules. TCRdb itself ran the PCR reads through MiXCR, one entry per CDR3 protein. Altogether approximately 400,000 distinct CDR3 sequences are present, approximately 33% being singletons, with the ten largest covering under 15%. The chain carries TRBV5-5 and TRBJ2-1; no firm D call. This TCR derives from a girl between 5 and 17 years old with multiple sclerosis. The sample was blood. This CDR3 is CASSLDDLSSYDEQFF. The CDR3 DNA reads as TGTGCCAGCAGCTTGGACGACCTGAGCTCCTACGATGAGCAGTTCTTC.